Listed below are T cell receptor beta chains from one sample, sequenced in a study of human T cells and chemical hapten exposure. Each CDR3 protein is one row after TCRdb ran MiXCR on the RACE reads. The sample has tens of thousands of distinct CDR3 sequences, around 13% seen once; the top ten hold 5.7%. The starting material was whole blood, obtained in connection with sensitization to the hapten diphenylcyclopropenone (DPC). Receptor source: a woman in her forties or fifties with alopecia areata. Some clones in this sample may be carry-over from other donors' samples. CDR3s include the opening cysteine and the closing phenylalanine or tryptophan. Fields, in order: V gene, clone size, J gene, D gene, CDR3 DNA, CDR3 protein. The D gene is left open where the match is weak. Clone sizes are given selectively: once, few, many, or a class where the clone is expanded.

v_gene: TRBV12-3/TRBV12-4; abundance: many; j_gene: TRBJ1-3; d_gene: TRBD1; CDR3nt: TGTGCCAGCAGGCCCCATGGACAGGGATTGAGAAACACCATATATTTT; CDR3aa: CASRPHGQGLRNTIYF
v_gene: TRBV18; abundance: .; j_gene: TRBJ1-1; d_gene: .; CDR3nt: TGTGCCAGCTCACCACGCAGGTTAGACACTGAAGCTTTCTTT; CDR3aa: CASSPRRLDTEAFF
v_gene: TRBV9; abundance: .; j_gene: TRBJ2-2; d_gene: .; CDR3nt: TGTGCCAGCAGCACGCCGGGCAGTCTCGGGGAGCTGTTTTTT; CDR3aa: CASSTPGSLGELFF
v_gene: TRBV29-1; abundance: few; j_gene: TRBJ2-1; d_gene: TRBD2; CDR3nt: TGCAGCGTTAGAGTAGCGGGAGCCTCCTACAATGAGCAGTTCTTC; CDR3aa: CSVRVAGASYNEQFF
v_gene: TRBV29-1; abundance: few; j_gene: TRBJ1-1; d_gene: .; CDR3nt: TGCAGCGTGGGACGGACGAACACTGAAGCTTTCTTT; CDR3aa: CSVGRTNTEAFF
v_gene: TRBV5-1; abundance: few; j_gene: TRBJ2-1; d_gene: TRBD1; CDR3nt: TGCGCCAGCAGCCGTGGGGACAGGGCAAATGAGCAGTTCTTC; CDR3aa: CASSRGDRANEQFF
v_gene: TRBV29-1; abundance: many; j_gene: TRBJ1-2; d_gene: .; CDR3nt: TGCAGCGTTGGGAGGGGCAACTATGGCTACACCTTC; CDR3aa: CSVGRGNYGYTF
v_gene: TRBV4-1; abundance: few; j_gene: TRBJ2-1; d_gene: TRBD2; CDR3nt: TGCGCCAGCAGCCAAGATACCCCTAGCGGAACCAATGAGCAGTTCTTC; CDR3aa: CASSQDTPSGTNEQFF
v_gene: TRBV6-1; abundance: many; j_gene: TRBJ1-1; d_gene: .; CDR3nt: TGTGCCAGCAGTGAGGGCAGGATTACTGAAGCTTTCTTT; CDR3aa: CASSEGRITEAFF
v_gene: TRBV15; abundance: .; j_gene: TRBJ1-5; d_gene: TRBD1; CDR3nt: TGTGCCACCGGCAGAGGACAGGGAAATCAGCCCCAGCATTTT; CDR3aa: CATGRGQGNQPQHF
v_gene: TRBV12-3/TRBV12-4; abundance: many; j_gene: TRBJ2-3; d_gene: TRBD2; CDR3nt: TGTGCCAGCAGCCTAGAACCCCGGACTAGCGGGAGAACAGATACGCAGTATTTT; CDR3aa: CASSLEPRTSGRTDTQYF
v_gene: TRBV29-1; abundance: many; j_gene: TRBJ2-6; d_gene: .; CDR3nt: TGCAGCGTTGACTTCTCTGGGGCCAACGTCCTGACTTTC; CDR3aa: CSVDFSGANVLTF
v_gene: TRBV9; abundance: .; j_gene: TRBJ2-1; d_gene: .; CDR3nt: TGTGCCAGCAGCGTAGTTGGAGGGGGAAATGAGCAGTTCTTC; CDR3aa: CASSVVGGGNEQFF
v_gene: TRBV29-1; abundance: many; j_gene: TRBJ1-3; d_gene: TRBD1; CDR3nt: TGCAGCGTGCTGACAGGGGGTGGAAACACCATATATTTT; CDR3aa: CSVLTGGGNTIYF
v_gene: TRBV28; abundance: many; j_gene: TRBJ1-5; d_gene: .; CDR3nt: TGTGCCAGCAGTTTATATCCGTTCTCAGGGGGCAATCAGCCCCAGCATTTT; CDR3aa: CASSLYPFSGGNQPQHF
v_gene: TRBV6-6; abundance: many; j_gene: TRBJ2-3; d_gene: .; CDR3nt: TGTGCCAGCAGTTTTGGGGGCCTGACAGATACGCAGTATTTT; CDR3aa: CASSFGGLTDTQYF
v_gene: TRBV20-1; abundance: few; j_gene: TRBJ2-7; d_gene: .; CDR3nt: TGCAGTGCCTTAGATGGCGGCTCCTACGAGCAGTACTTC; CDR3aa: CSALDGGSYEQYF
v_gene: TRBV19; abundance: many; j_gene: TRBJ1-5; d_gene: .; CDR3nt: TGTGCCAGTAGTATGAGGGGCAATCAGCCCCAGCATTTT; CDR3aa: CASSMRGNQPQHF
v_gene: TRBV6-1; abundance: .; j_gene: TRBJ1-2; d_gene: .; CDR3nt: TGTGCCAGCAGTGAAGCTGTACAGACTGGCTACACCTTC; CDR3aa: CASSEAVQTGYTF
v_gene: TRBV18; abundance: .; j_gene: TRBJ2-3; d_gene: TRBD2; CDR3nt: TGTGCCAGCTCACCAAGTAACGGGAGGTTTAGCACAGATACGCAGTATTTT; CDR3aa: CASSPSNGRFSTDTQYF
v_gene: TRBV30; abundance: .; j_gene: TRBJ2-3; d_gene: TRBD2; CDR3nt: TGTGCCTGGAGTAGACTAGCGGGAGGAACAGATACGCAGTATTTT; CDR3aa: CAWSRLAGGTDTQYF
v_gene: TRBV7-2; abundance: once; j_gene: TRBJ2-1; d_gene: TRBD2; CDR3nt: TGTGCCAGCAGCCCCCATAGCGGGAGGGCCAATGAGCAGTTCTTC; CDR3aa: CASSPHSGRANEQFF
v_gene: TRBV12-3/TRBV12-4; abundance: many; j_gene: TRBJ2-2; d_gene: TRBD2; CDR3nt: TGTGCCAGCAGTCGTGGGGAGGGATCCCCCGGGGAGCTGTTTTTT; CDR3aa: CASSRGEGSPGELFF
v_gene: TRBV6-5; abundance: few; j_gene: TRBJ1-4; d_gene: .; CDR3nt: TGTGCCAGCAGTTACCGCCCGGGGGGGGCTGTCGAAAAACTGTTTTTT; CDR3aa: CASSYRPGGAVEKLFF
v_gene: TRBV29-1; abundance: .; j_gene: TRBJ2-5; d_gene: TRBD1; CDR3nt: TGCAGCGTTGAAGAGGGCAGGGGGTTCCAAGAGACCCAGTACTTC; CDR3aa: CSVEEGRGFQETQYF
v_gene: TRBV29-1; abundance: many; j_gene: TRBJ2-5; d_gene: TRBD2; CDR3nt: TGCAGCGCTCCCTTAGCGGGAGTTGGAGAGACCCAGTACTTC; CDR3aa: CSAPLAGVGETQYF
v_gene: TRBV20-1; abundance: .; j_gene: TRBJ2-7; d_gene: .; CDR3nt: TGCAGTGCTAGCTTCCGCAGGGCCCCCTACGAGCAGTACTTC; CDR3aa: CSASFRRAPYEQYF
v_gene: TRBV20-1; abundance: many; j_gene: TRBJ2-3; d_gene: .; CDR3nt: TGCAGTGCTAGTGACGGGGTTAGTGGAGGTGGGCACACAGATACGCAGTATTTT; CDR3aa: CSASDGVSGGGHTDTQYF
v_gene: TRBV10-3; abundance: many; j_gene: TRBJ2-6; d_gene: .; CDR3nt: TGTGCCATCAGTGAGTCATCTGGGGCAGGGGCCAACGTCCTGACTTTC; CDR3aa: CAISESSGAGANVLTF
v_gene: TRBV11-2; abundance: few; j_gene: TRBJ2-1; d_gene: TRBD2; CDR3nt: TGTGCCAGCAGCTTATTAGGGCTAGCGGAAACCTACAATGAGCAGTTCTTC; CDR3aa: CASSLLGLAETYNEQFF
v_gene: TRBV20-1; abundance: .; j_gene: TRBJ1-5; d_gene: .; CDR3nt: TGCAGTGCTAGAGATGGTGTGGGGCCCGCTCAGCCCCAGCATTTT; CDR3aa: CSARDGVGPAQPQHF
v_gene: TRBV5-1; abundance: .; j_gene: TRBJ1-2; d_gene: .; CDR3nt: TGCGCCAGCAGCTTCTCGTTCTCCTATGGCTACACCTTC; CDR3aa: CASSFSFSYGYTF
v_gene: TRBV29-1; abundance: few; j_gene: TRBJ2-1; d_gene: .; CDR3nt: TGCAGCGTTGACGTAATGTTCAATGAGCAGTTCTTC; CDR3aa: CSVDVMFNEQFF
v_gene: TRBV11-2; abundance: few; j_gene: TRBJ2-2; d_gene: .; CDR3nt: TGTGCCAGCAGCTTAGCGGACATCACCGGGGAGCTGTTTTTT; CDR3aa: CASSLADITGELFF
v_gene: TRBV7-2; abundance: few; j_gene: TRBJ2-1; d_gene: TRBD2; CDR3nt: TGTGCCAGCAGCTTAGATAGCGGGATAAGGGGTGAGCAGTTCTTC; CDR3aa: CASSLDSGIRGEQFF
v_gene: TRBV11-2; abundance: .; j_gene: TRBJ2-3; d_gene: TRBD1; CDR3nt: TGTGCCAGCAGCAAACAGGGGTTTTCGTCGGGCACAGATACGCAGTATTTT; CDR3aa: CASSKQGFSSGTDTQYF
v_gene: TRBV6-6; abundance: few; j_gene: TRBJ1-3; d_gene: .; CDR3nt: TGTGCCAGCAGTTATGGGCAGGGCAGTGGAAACACCATATATTTT; CDR3aa: CASSYGQGSGNTIYF
v_gene: TRBV18; abundance: many; j_gene: TRBJ1-1; d_gene: .; CDR3nt: TGTGCCAGCTCACCAACAGGGACGAGGAACACTGAAGCTTTCTTT; CDR3aa: CASSPTGTRNTEAFF
v_gene: TRBV20-1; abundance: many; j_gene: TRBJ2-1; d_gene: TRBD2; CDR3nt: TGCAGTGCTAGAACCCCTAGCGGGAGGATGAATGAGCAGTTCTTC; CDR3aa: CSARTPSGRMNEQFF
v_gene: TRBV29-1; abundance: .; j_gene: TRBJ2-1; d_gene: .; CDR3nt: TGCAGCGTTGATGAGGGTGGGACGTACAATGAGCAGTTCTTC; CDR3aa: CSVDEGGTYNEQFF
v_gene: TRBV12-3/TRBV12-4; abundance: many; j_gene: TRBJ2-2; d_gene: TRBD2; CDR3nt: TGTGCCAGCAGTCGCCCGGCGGGGGTAAACACCGGGGAGCTGTTTTTT; CDR3aa: CASSRPAGVNTGELFF
v_gene: TRBV20-1; abundance: .; j_gene: TRBJ1-1; d_gene: .; CDR3nt: TGCAGTGCTAGCTGGATGAACACTGAAGCTTTCTTT; CDR3aa: CSASWMNTEAFF
v_gene: TRBV12-3/TRBV12-4; abundance: few; j_gene: TRBJ1-4; d_gene: .; CDR3nt: TGTGCCAGCAGTTTTCTCGCAGGGCCTAATGAAAAACTGTTTTTT; CDR3aa: CASSFLAGPNEKLFF
v_gene: TRBV6-5; abundance: .; j_gene: TRBJ1-5; d_gene: TRBD1; CDR3nt: TGTGCCAGCAGGGGGTCAGGGGGCGTCAGCAATCAGCCCCAGCATTTT; CDR3aa: CASRGSGGVSNQPQHF
v_gene: TRBV12-3/TRBV12-4; abundance: many; j_gene: TRBJ2-3; d_gene: TRBD2; CDR3nt: TGTGCCAGCAGTTTCACCCTGGGGGAGGGCGATACGCAGTATTTT; CDR3aa: CASSFTLGEGDTQYF
v_gene: TRBV12-3/TRBV12-4; abundance: many; j_gene: TRBJ2-1; d_gene: .; CDR3nt: TGTGCCAGCAGTCGTACAGGGAACTACAATGAGCAGTTCTTC; CDR3aa: CASSRTGNYNEQFF
v_gene: TRBV3-1; abundance: few; j_gene: TRBJ2-7; d_gene: .; CDR3nt: TGTGCCAGCAGTGGGACTGGCTCCTACGAGCAGTACTTC; CDR3aa: CASSGTGSYEQYF
v_gene: TRBV11-2; abundance: .; j_gene: TRBJ1-2; d_gene: TRBD1; CDR3nt: TGTGCCAGCAGCTTAGAGAGGACAGGGAATGGCTACACCTTC; CDR3aa: CASSLERTGNGYTF
v_gene: TRBV20-1; abundance: .; j_gene: TRBJ1-1; d_gene: .; CDR3nt: TGCAGTGCCGTGAAAACTTTGAACACTGAAGCTTTCTTT; CDR3aa: CSAVKTLNTEAFF
v_gene: TRBV11-2; abundance: few; j_gene: TRBJ2-7; d_gene: .; CDR3nt: TGTGCCAGCAGCCCAGTAAGCCGTGAGCAGTACTTC; CDR3aa: CASSPVSREQYF
v_gene: TRBV12-3/TRBV12-4; abundance: .; j_gene: TRBJ1-3; d_gene: .; CDR3nt: TGTGCCAGCAGTTTAGGAGGGACAACTGGAAACACCATATATTTT; CDR3aa: CASSLGGTTGNTIYF
v_gene: TRBV11-2; abundance: .; j_gene: TRBJ2-5; d_gene: TRBD2; CDR3nt: TGTGCCACGGGGACAAGCGGGAGGGCCCAAGAGACCCAGTACTTC; CDR3aa: CATGTSGRAQETQYF
v_gene: TRBV7-9; abundance: many; j_gene: TRBJ2-1; d_gene: TRBD2; CDR3nt: TGTGCCAGCAGCGGCTGGGAGGGGCCGTCTCACAATGAGCAGTTCTTC; CDR3aa: CASSGWEGPSHNEQFF